The 21 T cell receptor beta chains reported below all come from one sample, sequenced in a study of blood T cell repertoires in COVID-19 (dated by TCRdb to 2019 to 2021). The library was generated by the immunoSEQ multiplex PCR assay. Sourced from immuneACCESS, this table was stored by TCRdb with only in-frame sequences that have V and J called. A share of the clones is absent; for the studies checked, an unresolved V gene accounts for under half, and the remainder has no known explanation. In this sample the table shows nearly 110,000 clones, 71% of which occur a single time. Clones ranked in the top ten supply approximately 0.88% of the sample. The sample was peripheral blood. These receptors were taken from a human donor with acute or convalescent COVID-19. The donor label of this sample is uncertain.

This chain links TRBV3-1 (or the pseudogene TRBV3-2) with TRBJ1-1; 10 bases fit TRBD1. The V and J ends lost 0 bases and 3 bases, in that order; junction bases with no gene match: 4. The germline CDR1 and CDR2 sequences are LGHDT and YNNKEL (reference sequence). CDR3 length equals 16 residues. CDR3 nucleotide sequence: TGTGCCAGCAGCCAAGAAGGGACAGGGGAATACACTGAAGCTTTCTTT. This gives the protein CASSQEGTGEYTEAFF.

The rearrangement uses TRBV11-2 and TRBJ2-3, with TRBD1 matching over 7 bases. CDR1 SGHAT and CDR2 FQNNGV come from the germline V gene. This CDR3 contains 14 residues. Trimming took 7 bases from V and 6 from J; bases not matched to a gene: 10. Here the CDR3 reads CASTIRQGVDTQYF. In nucleotides, the CDR3 is TGTGCCAGCACGATAAGGCAGGGGGTCGATACGCAGTATTTT.

The chain carries TRBV18 and TRBJ2-5, with a weak D call TRBD1 (6 bases). CDR3 length: 15 amino acids. V lost 0 bases to trimming and J lost 5 bases, with 13 bases between them. Germline V gives CDR1 KGHSH, CDR2 LQKENI. The CDR3 region is CASSPPNRVVETQYF. The DNA for the CDR3 is TGTGCCAGCTCACCACCGAACAGGGTCGTGGAGACCCAGTACTTC.

This clone was seen a handful of times. The rearrangement links TRBV9 to TRBJ2-5; 7 bases line up with TRBD1. The CDR3 sequence is 14 residues long. Germline trimming cut 3 bases from V and 5 bases from J; bases unmatched to any gene: 7. The germline CDR1 and CDR2 sequences are SGDLS and YYNGEE. The chain's CDR3 is CASSDGTVPETQYF. CDR3 DNA: TGTGCCAGCAGCGATGGGACAGTTCCCGAGACCCAGTACTTC.

The table lists this clone with a few counts. CDR3 sequence (DNA): TGCGCCAGCAGCCACAGTCGCGGGGGCGGGGATGAGCAGTTCTTC. Translated: CASSHSRGGGDEQFF. V and J are TRBV4-1 and TRBJ2-1; tentative D call: TRBD2 (7 bases). The CDR3 runs 15 residues. V was trimmed by 3 bases and J by 8 bases, leaving 17 bases between them. The V gene's germline CDR1 is MGHRA and CDR2 YSYEKL.

V gene TRBV28 combines with J gene TRBJ2-6, with 13 bases matching TRBD2. This CDR3 is built from 16 residues. CDR1 is MDHEN, CDR2 SYDVKM, per germline. J gave up 7 bases and V 8 bases, and 8 bases lay outside the gene matches. The CDR3 DNA reads TGTGCCAGCCAACTAGCGGGGGGGCAGCGCGCCAACGTCCTGACTTTC. Translated, it gives CASQLAGGQRANVLTF.

CDR3 protein: CASSGTSGGAFEQYV. DNA of the CDR3: TGTGCCAGCAGTGGGACTAGCGGGGGGGCCTTTGAGCAGTACGTC. The V call is TRBV2, the J call TRBJ2-7; 15 bases line up with TRBD2. Germline V gives CDR1 SNHLY, CDR2 FYNNEI. The CDR3 loop spans 15 amino acids. J gave up 7 bases and V 4 bases, and 5 bases lay outside the gene matches.

This clone has a single count. The chain uses TRBV30 and TRBJ1-2; maybe TRBD1 (5 bases). Germline CDR1 and CDR2: GTSNPN and SVGIG (reference sequence). This CDR3 is built from 14 residues. Trimming removed 1 base from V and 2 bases from J, with 11 bases in between. This chain's CDR3 is CAWSEMDNNYGYTF. DNA for the CDR3: TGTGCCTGGAGTGAAATGGACAACAACTATGGCTACACCTTC.

This clone was counted a single time. This chain connects TRBV4-1 to TRBJ2-5, with 8 bases fitting TRBD1. The CDR3 sequence is 15 residues long. Germline CDR1 is MGHRA and CDR2 is YSYEKL. After removal of 5 bases from V and 5 bases from J, the junction contained 10 bases not matched to a gene. The DNA of the CDR3 is TGCGCCAGCAGCGGTTCGGCAGGGACAGGCGAGACCCAGTACTTC. Translation: CASSGSAGTGETQYF.

The V gene is TRBV3-1 (or the pseudogene TRBV3-2), the J gene TRBJ1-1; D is perhaps TRBD1 (6 bases). Per the germline V gene, CDR1 is LGHDT and CDR2 is YNNKEL (reference sequence). This CDR3 comprises 12 residues. V was shortened by 1 base and J by 10 bases, with 10 bases between the two germline ends. CDR3 sequence reads: CASSQGDTRAFF. The CDR3 DNA sequence: TGTGCCAGCAGCCAAGGGGACACGAGAGCTTTCTTT.

The chain has TRBV9 and TRBJ2-2, with TRBD1 matching 8 bases. CDR1 is SGDLS, CDR2 YYNGEE, per germline. This CDR3 contains 18 residues. J lost 2 bases, V lost 4 bases, and 13 bases had no gene match. The CDR3 DNA reads as TGTGCCAGCAGCACCACTCTTGGGACAGGTCCTAACACCGGGGAGCTGTTTTTT. It is translated as CASSTTLGTGPNTGELFF.

This chain links TRBV5-1 with TRBJ2-6; D is unclear. Trimming shortened V by 6 bases and J by 0 bases, and 7 bases separated the two germline ends. The germline V gene encodes CDR1 SGHRS and CDR2 YFSETQ. The CDR3 is made up of 14 amino acids. CDR3: CASIDSSGANVLTF. The CDR3 nucleotides read TGCGCCAGCATCGATAGCTCTGGGGCCAACGTCCTGACTTTC.

The V call is TRBV12-5, the J call TRBJ1-5, with no clear D. V was pared by 5 bases and J by 2 bases, with 10 bases between. CDR3 length: 14 amino acids. Germline V gene lookup returns CDR1 LGHNT and CDR2 FRNRAP. The CDR3 region has the DNA TGTGCTAGTGGTCTCTCTAGAGGCAATCAGCCCCAGCATTTT. It codes for CASGLSRGNQPQHF.

A note on this clone: This CDR3 is also generated by other DNA sequences in the sample. The V gene is TRBV18, the J gene TRBJ2-5; maybe TRBD2 (5 bases). CDR1 and CDR2 from the germline V gene are KGHSH and LQKENI. The CDR3 is made up of 13 amino acids. V was pared by 6 bases and J by 1 base, with 9 bases between. The CDR3 region is CASSPRGQETQYF. CDR3 in DNA: TGTGCCAGCTCCCCCCGGGGCCAAGAGACCCAGTACTTC.

The sample holds one count of this clone. CDR3 nucleotides: TGCGCCAGCAGCTTGGGGAGCGGGGGTTACGGCACAGATACGCAGTATTTT. Amino acid sequence: CASSLGSGGYGTDTQYF. The chain carries TRBV5-1 and TRBJ2-3; 8 bases agree with TRBD2. J lost 1 base, V lost 0 bases, and 7 bases had no gene match. Germline V gene sequence: CDR1 SGHRS, CDR2 YFSETQ. The CDR3 is 17 residues long. Full variable domain (remainder filled in from reference TRBV5-1 and TRBJ2-3): KAGVTQTPRYLIKTRGQQVTLSCSPISGHRSVSWYQQTPGQGLQFLFEYFSETQRNKGNFPGRFSGRQFSNSRSEMNVSTLELGDSALYLCASSLGSGGYGTDTQYFGPGTRLTVL.

This clone counts as medium-sized (0.01 to 0.1%). The genes are TRBV7-9 and TRBJ1-4, with TRBD1 matching 7 bases. The V gene's germline CDR1 is SEHNR and CDR2 FQNEAQ (reference sequence). The CDR3 is 15 amino acids. Losses at the gene ends were 1 base for V and 5 bases for J; bases not matched to a gene: 4. The CDR3 protein is CASSLGQGKNEKLFF. CDR3 nucleotides: TGTGCCAGCAGCTTAGGACAGGGAAAGAATGAAAAACTGTTTTTT. Combining the CDR3 with reference TRBV7-9 and TRBJ1-4 gives the whole variable domain DTGVSQNPRHKITKRGQNVTFRCDPISEHNRLYWYRQTLGQGPEFLTYFQNEAQLEKSRLLSDRFSAERPKGSFSTLEIQRTEQGDSAMYLCASSLGQGKNEKLFFGSGTQLSVL.

The genes are TRBV10-3 and TRBJ2-5; 8 bases are shared with TRBD2. The CDR3 loop spans 15 amino acids. Trimming at V came to 2 bases and at J to 3 bases, leaving 5 bases not matched to a gene. From germline, CDR1 is ENHRY and CDR2 SYGVKD. CDR3 region: CAISEAGGAKETQYF. The CDR3 DNA reads as TGTGCCATCAGTGAGGCCGGGGGGGCGAAAGAGACCCAGTACTTC.

V usage is TRBV28 and J usage is TRBJ1-5; possible D gene TRBD1, 6 bases. The CDR3 runs 14 residues. V lost 6 bases, J lost 6 bases, and 15 bases lay in between. The V gene's germline CDR1 is MDHEN and CDR2 SYDVKM. In nucleotides, the CDR3 is TGTGCCAGCAGATCGGACAGTCTGGGTCAGCCCCAGCATTTT. Translation gives CASRSDSLGQPQHF. Drawing the rest from reference TRBV28 and TRBJ1-5, the complete variable domain is DVKVTQSSRYLVKRTGEKVFLECVQDMDHENMFWYRQDPGLGLRLIYFSYDVKMKEKGDIPEGYSVSREKKERFSLILESASTNQTSMYLCASRSDSLGQPQHFGDGTRLSIL.

This clone was counted a few times. The V call is TRBV27, the J call TRBJ1-2; tentative D call: TRBD1 (6 bases). The CDR3 contains 15 residues. Germline V gene sequence: CDR1 MNHEY, CDR2 SMNVEV (reference sequence). The germline V and J ends were trimmed by 0 bases and 4 bases, with 12 bases remaining between them. CDR3 sequence: CASSLSRGLSYGYTF. CDR3 in DNA: TGTGCCAGCAGTTTATCGCGGGGGCTCAGCTATGGCTACACCTTC.

This chain uses TRBV27 with TRBJ1-5, with TRBD1 as a possible D gene (5 bases). Trimming left V 7 bases short and J 0 bases short, with 7 bases between. This CDR3 contains 13 residues. Germline V gene lookup returns CDR1 MNHEY and CDR2 SMNVEV (reference sequence). CDR3: CASKGHSNQPQHF. For the CDR3, the DNA is TGTGCCAGCAAGGGGCATAGCAATCAGCCCCAGCATTTT.

The J gene is TRBJ2-3, the V gene TRBV10-1; D not resolved. The V gene lost 3 bases and the J gene lost 6 bases, with 10 bases spanning the gap. Germline CDR1 reads WNHNN; CDR2 reads SYGVQD (reference sequence). The CDR3 is made up of 13 amino acids. The CDR3 DNA reads as TGCGCCAGCAGTGACCGCGCGGTGGATACGCAGTATTTT. It translates to CASSDRAVDTQYF.